This is a list of T cell receptor beta chains from one sample in a study of regulatory T cells in long-lasting Graves disease. TCRdb used MiXCR to reprocess the multiplex PCR reads, holding one entry per CDR3 protein. Of about 540,000 distinct CDR3 sequences in the sample, about 13% were seen once. These records were also assigned to another study, of T cells in Graves' hyperthyroidism and ophthalmopathy.

The input for sequencing was peripheral blood mononuclear cells (PBMCs), taken at new diagnosis, from a patient treated with antithyroid drugs. All receptors derive from a man between 25 and 39 years old with Graves disease. CDR3s include the opening cysteine and the closing phenylalanine or tryptophan. D genes are given only for firm matches. A clone size is listed for some rows: how often the clone was seen (once, few, many), or a class if it is expanded.

clone_size: -
cdr3_length: 13
d_call: TRBD2
v_call: TRBV7-9
j_call: TRBJ2-5
cdr3_nt: TGTGCCAGCAGTCTGCTAGCGGGAGAGACCCAGTACTTC
cdr3_aa: CASSLLAGETQYF

clone_size: many
cdr3_length: 14
d_call: -
v_call: TRBV7-6
j_call: TRBJ2-7
cdr3_nt: TGTGCCAGCAGCCTATCCGCTGGCTCCTACGAGCAGTACTTC
cdr3_aa: CASSLSAGSYEQYF

clone_size: -
cdr3_length: 16
d_call: -
v_call: TRBV7-9
j_call: TRBJ1-5
cdr3_nt: TGTGCCAGCAGCCCCGGGGGTAGGGGCTCAAATCAGCCCCAGCATTTT
cdr3_aa: CASSPGGRGSNQPQHF

clone_size: many
cdr3_length: 11
d_call: -
v_call: TRBV20-1
j_call: TRBJ2-7
cdr3_nt: TGCAGTGCTAGAGATGACTACGAGCAGTACTTC
cdr3_aa: CSARDDYEQYF

clone_size: -
cdr3_length: 15
d_call: TRBD1
v_call: TRBV20-1
j_call: TRBJ1-4
cdr3_nt: TGCAGTGCTAGGGCCTACAGGGGGTTTTATGAAAAACTGTTTTTT
cdr3_aa: CSARAYRGFYEKLFF

clone_size: many
cdr3_length: 13
d_call: -
v_call: TRBV2
j_call: TRBJ2-1
cdr3_nt: TGTGCCTCCACACAGGACTCCTACAATGAGCAGTTCTTC
cdr3_aa: CASTQDSYNEQFF

clone_size: many
cdr3_length: 12
d_call: -
v_call: TRBV2
j_call: TRBJ2-5
cdr3_nt: TGTGCCAGCGGGGCATCCCAAGAGACCCAGTACTTC
cdr3_aa: CASGASQETQYF

clone_size: many
cdr3_length: 18
d_call: TRBD2
v_call: TRBV2
j_call: TRBJ2-5
cdr3_nt: TGTGCCAGCAAGCCGTTCGGACTAGCGTGGGGTGGGTTGGAGACCCAGTACTTC
cdr3_aa: CASKPFGLAWGGLETQYF

clone_size: few
cdr3_length: 13
d_call: -
v_call: TRBV6-1
j_call: TRBJ1-2
cdr3_nt: TGTGCCAGCAGTGAAAACGGAGCCTATGGCTACACCTTC
cdr3_aa: CASSENGAYGYTF

clone_size: many
cdr3_length: 15
d_call: -
v_call: TRBV6-1
j_call: TRBJ1-5
cdr3_nt: TGTGCCAGCAGTGAGAGCGGTAGGGGCAATCAGCCCCAGCATTTT
cdr3_aa: CASSESGRGNQPQHF

clone_size: many
cdr3_length: 11
d_call: -
v_call: TRBV6-5
j_call: TRBJ2-1
cdr3_nt: TGTGCCAGCAGTTACGGTGAGAGGGAGTTCTTC
cdr3_aa: CASSYGEREFF

clone_size: -
cdr3_length: 15
d_call: TRBD2
v_call: TRBV2
j_call: TRBJ2-7
cdr3_nt: TGTGCCAGCAGGGGGAGACTAGCGGTCTCCTACGGGCAGTACTTC
cdr3_aa: CASRGRLAVSYGQYF

clone_size: -
cdr3_length: 17
d_call: TRBD2
v_call: TRBV12-3/TRBV12-4
j_call: TRBJ2-1
cdr3_nt: TGTGCCAGCAGTTCGATGATAGCGGGAGGGCCCCCCAATGAGCAGTTCTTC
cdr3_aa: CASSSMIAGGPPNEQFF

clone_size: -
cdr3_length: 15
d_call: -
v_call: TRBV4-1
j_call: TRBJ1-2
cdr3_nt: TGCGCCAGCAGCCGAGACATTACACAACCCTATGGCTACACCTTC
cdr3_aa: CASSRDITQPYGYTF

clone_size: few
cdr3_length: 16
d_call: TRBD1
v_call: TRBV18
j_call: TRBJ2-5
cdr3_nt: TGTGCCAGCTCACCAACTAAGGGGACAGGACAAGAGACCCAGTACTTC
cdr3_aa: CASSPTKGTGQETQYF

clone_size: -
cdr3_length: 20
d_call: -
v_call: TRBV3-1
j_call: TRBJ1-6
cdr3_nt: TGTGCCAGCAGCCAACTAACAGGGATCAGCCGAAGCTCCTATAATTCACCCCTCCACTTT
cdr3_aa: CASSQLTGISRSSYNSPLHF

clone_size: -
cdr3_length: 17
d_call: TRBD1
v_call: TRBV7-9
j_call: TRBJ1-4
cdr3_nt: TGTGCCAGCAGCAAAGACAGGGGTGTCGCAACTAATGAAAAACTGTTTTTT
cdr3_aa: CASSKDRGVATNEKLFF

clone_size: many
cdr3_length: 16
d_call: TRBD2
v_call: TRBV7-9
j_call: TRBJ2-1
cdr3_nt: TGTGCCAGCAGCCCACCCATAAGCGGGAGGGCCTGGGAGCAGTTCTTC
cdr3_aa: CASSPPISGRAWEQFF

clone_size: many
cdr3_length: 15
d_call: TRBD2
v_call: TRBV5-1
j_call: TRBJ2-7
cdr3_nt: TGCGCCAGCAGCCGGACTAGCGGGAGGGTGTGGGAGCAGTACTTC
cdr3_aa: CASSRTSGRVWEQYF

clone_size: many
cdr3_length: 14
d_call: -
v_call: TRBV20-1
j_call: TRBJ2-3
cdr3_nt: TGCAGTGCTAGGTACAGGGACACGGCGGATACGCAGTATTTT
cdr3_aa: CSARYRDTADTQYF

clone_size: -
cdr3_length: 12
d_call: -
v_call: TRBV5-1
j_call: TRBJ1-1
cdr3_nt: TGCGCCAGCAGCCGCAAGAACACTGAAGCTTTCTTT
cdr3_aa: CASSRKNTEAFF

clone_size: many
cdr3_length: 14
d_call: -
v_call: TRBV27
j_call: TRBJ2-1
cdr3_nt: TGTGCCAGCAGTTTATCCCGGTCCTACAATGAGCAGTTCTTC
cdr3_aa: CASSLSRSYNEQFF

clone_size: -
cdr3_length: 17
d_call: TRBD2
v_call: TRBV11-3
j_call: TRBJ2-1
cdr3_nt: TGTGCCAGCAGCTTAGGCCTACTAGCGGGAGGCCACAATGAGCAGTTCTTC
cdr3_aa: CASSLGLLAGGHNEQFF

clone_size: many
cdr3_length: 13
d_call: TRBD2
v_call: TRBV29-1
j_call: TRBJ2-7
cdr3_nt: TGCAGCGTTGAGGCTAGCGGCTCCTACGAGCAGTACTTC
cdr3_aa: CSVEASGSYEQYF

clone_size: many
cdr3_length: 15
d_call: TRBD2
v_call: TRBV7-9
j_call: TRBJ2-2
cdr3_nt: TGTGCCAGCAGCGCACTAGCGGGAGTTGGCGGGGAGCTGTTTTTT
cdr3_aa: CASSALAGVGGELFF

clone_size: many
cdr3_length: 15
d_call: TRBD2
v_call: TRBV12-3/TRBV12-4
j_call: TRBJ2-3
cdr3_nt: TGTGCCAGCAGTTTGGAGCGGGAGGGCCGTGATACGCAGTATTTT
cdr3_aa: CASSLEREGRDTQYF

clone_size: many
cdr3_length: 13
d_call: -
v_call: TRBV12-3/TRBV12-4
j_call: TRBJ1-5
cdr3_nt: TGTGCCAGCAGACAGGGAGAGAATCAGCCCCAGCATTTT
cdr3_aa: CASRQGENQPQHF

clone_size: many
cdr3_length: 12
d_call: -
v_call: TRBV2
j_call: TRBJ2-5
cdr3_nt: TGTGCCAGCGGGGGGACCAAAGAGACCCAGTACTTC
cdr3_aa: CASGGTKETQYF